This TCR beta chain was retrieved from a study of blood T cell repertoires in COVID-19. The data were produced by immunoSEQ multiplex PCR, yet TCRdb's version contains in-frame clones alone and is incomplete. The data show 400,000 or so clones, with 80% to 90% seen just once and roughly 1.1% held by the top ten. CDR1 is SGHNT and CDR2 is YYREEE in the germline V gene (reference sequence). The CDR3 has 13 amino acids. Between the trimmed V and J ends, which lost 4 bases and 5 bases, there was a span of 12 bases. Clinical history as reported by participants underpinned cohort assignment. This receptor was identified in a man between 25 and 39 years old who had recovered from COVID-19. Material: PBMCs or T cells enriched from blood (not recorded which). The J gene is TRBJ1-2, the V gene TRBV5-4; D gene uncertain. CDR3 protein: CASSPEQVYGYTF. As DNA, the CDR3 is TGTGCCAGCAGCCCCGAGCAAGTTTATGGCTACACCTTC.